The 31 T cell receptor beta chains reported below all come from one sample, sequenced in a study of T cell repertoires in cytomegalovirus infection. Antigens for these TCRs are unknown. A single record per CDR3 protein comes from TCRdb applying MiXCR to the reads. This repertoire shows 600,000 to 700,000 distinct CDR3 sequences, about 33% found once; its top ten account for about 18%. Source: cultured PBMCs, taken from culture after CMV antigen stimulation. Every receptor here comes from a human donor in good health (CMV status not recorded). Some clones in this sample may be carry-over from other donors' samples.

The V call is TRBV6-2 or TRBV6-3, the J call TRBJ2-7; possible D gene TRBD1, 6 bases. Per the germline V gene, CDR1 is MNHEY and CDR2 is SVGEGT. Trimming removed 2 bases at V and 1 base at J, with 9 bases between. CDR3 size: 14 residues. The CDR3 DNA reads TGTGCCAGCAGTTACAAAACAGGGTCCTACGAGCAGTACTTC. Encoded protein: CASSYKTGSYEQYF.

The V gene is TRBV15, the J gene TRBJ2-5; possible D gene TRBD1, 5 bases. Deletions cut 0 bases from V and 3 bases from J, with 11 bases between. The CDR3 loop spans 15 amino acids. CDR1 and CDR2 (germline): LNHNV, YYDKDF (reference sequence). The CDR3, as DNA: TGTGCCACCAGCAGAGATGGCGAGGACAAAGAGACCCAGTACTTC. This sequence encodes CATSRDGEDKETQYF.

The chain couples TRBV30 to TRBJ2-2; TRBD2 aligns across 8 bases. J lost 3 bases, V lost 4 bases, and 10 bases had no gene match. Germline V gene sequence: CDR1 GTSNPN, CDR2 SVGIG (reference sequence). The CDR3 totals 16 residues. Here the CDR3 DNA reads TGTGCCTGGAAGCCTCGCGGGAGGTTTGACACCGGGGAGCTGTTTTTT. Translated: CAWKPRGRFDTGELFF.

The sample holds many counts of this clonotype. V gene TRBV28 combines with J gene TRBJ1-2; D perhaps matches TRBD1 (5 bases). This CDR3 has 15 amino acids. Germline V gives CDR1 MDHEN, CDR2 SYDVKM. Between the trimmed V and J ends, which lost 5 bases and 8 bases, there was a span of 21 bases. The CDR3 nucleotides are TGTGCCAGCAGTCCGCATACTCAGGGCGACTGGGGCTACACCTTC. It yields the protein CASSPHTQGDWGYTF.

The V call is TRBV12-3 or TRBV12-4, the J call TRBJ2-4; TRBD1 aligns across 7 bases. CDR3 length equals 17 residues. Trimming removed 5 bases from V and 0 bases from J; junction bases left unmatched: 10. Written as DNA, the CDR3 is TGTGCCAGCAGTCCCCACAGGGGATGGGTAGCCAAAAACATTCAGTACTTC. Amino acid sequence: CASSPHRGWVAKNIQYF.

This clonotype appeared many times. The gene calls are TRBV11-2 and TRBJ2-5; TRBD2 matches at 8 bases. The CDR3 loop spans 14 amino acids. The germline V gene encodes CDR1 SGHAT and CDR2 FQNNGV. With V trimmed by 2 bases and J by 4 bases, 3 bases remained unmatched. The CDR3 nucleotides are TGTGCCAGCAGCTTAAGCCTAGCGGGAGAGACCCAGTACTTC. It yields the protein CASSLSLAGETQYF.

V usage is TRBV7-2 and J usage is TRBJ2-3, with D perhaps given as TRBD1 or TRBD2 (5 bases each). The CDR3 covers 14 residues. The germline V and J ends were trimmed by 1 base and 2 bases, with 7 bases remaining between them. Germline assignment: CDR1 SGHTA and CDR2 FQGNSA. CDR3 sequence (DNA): TGTGCCAGCAGCTTAGACGGGACCACAGATACGCAGTATTTT. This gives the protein CASSLDGTTDTQYF.

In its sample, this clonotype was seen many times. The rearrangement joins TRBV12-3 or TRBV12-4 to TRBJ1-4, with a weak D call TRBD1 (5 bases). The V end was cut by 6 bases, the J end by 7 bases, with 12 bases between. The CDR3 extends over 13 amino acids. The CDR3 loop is CASSLTGGEKLFF. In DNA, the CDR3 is TGTGCCAGCAGCTTAACTGGGGGTGAAAAACTGTTTTTT.

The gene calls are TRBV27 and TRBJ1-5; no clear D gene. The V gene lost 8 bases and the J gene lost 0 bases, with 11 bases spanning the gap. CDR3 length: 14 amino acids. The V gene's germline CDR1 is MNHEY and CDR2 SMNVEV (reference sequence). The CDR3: CASSSVFSNQPQHF. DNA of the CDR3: TGTGCCAGCTCTAGTGTGTTTAGCAATCAGCCCCAGCATTTT.

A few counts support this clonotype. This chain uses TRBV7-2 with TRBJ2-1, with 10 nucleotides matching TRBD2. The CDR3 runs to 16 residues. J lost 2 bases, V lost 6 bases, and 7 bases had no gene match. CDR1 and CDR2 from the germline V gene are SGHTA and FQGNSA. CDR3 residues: CASRDGSGGAYNEQFF. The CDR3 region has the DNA TGTGCCAGCAGAGATGGGAGCGGGGGGGCCTACAATGAGCAGTTCTTC.

CDR3 nucleotide sequence: TGTGCCAGCAGCTCTGGGGCGCAAGATACGCAGTATTTT. Its protein is CASSSGAQDTQYF. V usage is TRBV7-9 and J usage is TRBJ2-3; the D gene is possibly TRBD1 (5 bases). The V end was cut by 4 bases, the J end by 5 bases, with 10 bases between. Per the germline V gene, CDR1 is SEHNR and CDR2 is FQNEAQ (reference sequence). The CDR3 is 13 amino acids.

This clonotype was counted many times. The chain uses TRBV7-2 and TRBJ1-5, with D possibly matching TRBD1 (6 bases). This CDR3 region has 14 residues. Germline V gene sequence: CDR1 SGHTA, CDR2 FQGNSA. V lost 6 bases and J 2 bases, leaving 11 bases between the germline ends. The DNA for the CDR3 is TGTGCCAGCAGGTCCTACAGGGGCAATCAGCCCCAGCATTTT. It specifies CASRSYRGNQPQHF.

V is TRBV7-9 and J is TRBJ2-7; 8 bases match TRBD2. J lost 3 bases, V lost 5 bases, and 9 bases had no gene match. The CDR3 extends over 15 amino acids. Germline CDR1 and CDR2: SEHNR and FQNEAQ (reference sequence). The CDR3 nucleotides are TGTGCCAGCAGCGCAACTAGCGGAGCATACTACGAGCAGTACTTC. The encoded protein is CASSATSGAYYEQYF.

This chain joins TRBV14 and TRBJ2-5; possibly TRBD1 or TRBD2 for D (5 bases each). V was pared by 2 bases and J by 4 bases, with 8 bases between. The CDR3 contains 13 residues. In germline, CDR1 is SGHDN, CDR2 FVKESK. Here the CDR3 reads CASSQKGPETQYF. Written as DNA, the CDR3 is TGTGCCAGCAGCCAAAAGGGACCAGAGACCCAGTACTTC.

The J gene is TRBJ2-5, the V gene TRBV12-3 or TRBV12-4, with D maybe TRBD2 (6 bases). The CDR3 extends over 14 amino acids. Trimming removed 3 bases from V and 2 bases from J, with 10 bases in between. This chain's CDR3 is CASSFGGGQETQYF. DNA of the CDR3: TGTGCCAGCAGTTTCGGGGGAGGTCAAGAGACCCAGTACTTC.

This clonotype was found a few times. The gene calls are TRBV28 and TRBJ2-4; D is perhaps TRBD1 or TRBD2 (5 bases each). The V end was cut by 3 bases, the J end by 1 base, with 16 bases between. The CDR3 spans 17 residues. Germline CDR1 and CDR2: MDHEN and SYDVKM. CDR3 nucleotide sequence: TGTGCCAGCAGTTTCCAGCTAAGGGGAGCGGCCAAAAACATTCAGTACTTC. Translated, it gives CASSFQLRGAAKNIQYF.

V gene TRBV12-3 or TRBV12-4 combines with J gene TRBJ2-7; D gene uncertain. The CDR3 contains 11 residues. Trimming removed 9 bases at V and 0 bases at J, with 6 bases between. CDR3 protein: CASAASYEQYF. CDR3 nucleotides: TGTGCCAGTGCGGCCTCCTACGAGCAGTACTTC.

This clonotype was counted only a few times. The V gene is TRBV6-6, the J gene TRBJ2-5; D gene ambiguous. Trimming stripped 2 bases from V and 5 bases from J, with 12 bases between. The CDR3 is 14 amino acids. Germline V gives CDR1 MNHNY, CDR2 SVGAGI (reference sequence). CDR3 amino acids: CASSYVLGSETQYF. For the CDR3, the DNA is TGTGCCAGCAGTTACGTTCTGGGATCCGAGACCCAGTACTTC.

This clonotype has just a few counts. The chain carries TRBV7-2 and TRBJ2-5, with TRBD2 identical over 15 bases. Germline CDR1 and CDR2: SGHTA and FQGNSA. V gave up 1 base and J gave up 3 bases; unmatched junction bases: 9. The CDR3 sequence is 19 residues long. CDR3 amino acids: CASSLDPPGLAGGKETQYF. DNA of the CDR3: TGTGCCAGCAGCTTAGATCCCCCGGGACTAGCGGGAGGAAAAGAGACCCAGTACTTC.

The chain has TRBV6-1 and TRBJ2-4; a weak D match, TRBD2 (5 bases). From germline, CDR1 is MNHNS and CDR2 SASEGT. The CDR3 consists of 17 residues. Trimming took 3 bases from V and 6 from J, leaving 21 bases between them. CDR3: CASSDVPPGSVGNIQYF. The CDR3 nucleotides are TGTGCCAGCAGTGACGTGCCCCCGGGGTCGGTGGGAAACATTCAGTACTTC.

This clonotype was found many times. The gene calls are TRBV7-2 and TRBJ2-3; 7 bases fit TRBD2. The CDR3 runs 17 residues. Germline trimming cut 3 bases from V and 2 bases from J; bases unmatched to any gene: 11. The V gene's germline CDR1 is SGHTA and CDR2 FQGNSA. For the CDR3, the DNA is TGTGCCAGCAGCTTTACGCTAGCGGATAGAACCACAGATACGCAGTATTTT. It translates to CASSFTLADRTTDTQYF.

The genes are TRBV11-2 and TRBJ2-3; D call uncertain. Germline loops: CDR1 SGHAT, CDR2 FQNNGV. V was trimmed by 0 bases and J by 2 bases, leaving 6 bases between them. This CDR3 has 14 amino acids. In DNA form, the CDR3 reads TGTGCCAGCAGCTTAGATCCCAACACAGATACGCAGTATTTT. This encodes CASSLDPNTDTQYF.

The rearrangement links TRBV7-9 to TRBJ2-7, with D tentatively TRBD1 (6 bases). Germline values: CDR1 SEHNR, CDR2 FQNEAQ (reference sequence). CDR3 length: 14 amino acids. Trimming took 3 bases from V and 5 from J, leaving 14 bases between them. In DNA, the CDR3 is TGTGCCAGCAGCTTGACAGGCGCGAGGGACGAGCAGTACTTC. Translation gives CASSLTGARDEQYF.

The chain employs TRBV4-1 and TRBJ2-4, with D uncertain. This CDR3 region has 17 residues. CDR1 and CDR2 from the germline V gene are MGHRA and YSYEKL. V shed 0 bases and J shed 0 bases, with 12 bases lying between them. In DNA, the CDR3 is TGCGCCAGCAGCCAAGACATCCCCCAGTTAGCCAAAAACATTCAGTACTTC. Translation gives CASSQDIPQLAKNIQYF.

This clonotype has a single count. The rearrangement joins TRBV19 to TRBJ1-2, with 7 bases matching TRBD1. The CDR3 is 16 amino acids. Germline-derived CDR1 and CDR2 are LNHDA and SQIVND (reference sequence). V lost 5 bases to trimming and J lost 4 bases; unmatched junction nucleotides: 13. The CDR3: CASSLGQLGPFYGYTF. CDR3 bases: TGTGCCAGTAGTTTGGGACAGTTGGGCCCTTTCTATGGCTACACCTTC.

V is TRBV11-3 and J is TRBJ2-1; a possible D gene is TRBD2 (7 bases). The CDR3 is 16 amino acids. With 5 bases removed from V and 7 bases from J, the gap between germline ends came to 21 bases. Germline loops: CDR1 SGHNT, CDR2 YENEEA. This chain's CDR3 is CASSKSWEGGNNEQFF. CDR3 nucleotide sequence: TGTGCCAGCAGCAAGAGTTGGGAGGGGGGCAATAATGAGCAGTTCTTC.

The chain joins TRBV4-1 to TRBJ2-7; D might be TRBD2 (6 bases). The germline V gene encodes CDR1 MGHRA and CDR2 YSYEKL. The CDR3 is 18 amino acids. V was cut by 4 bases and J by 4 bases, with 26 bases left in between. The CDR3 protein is CASSPRDFSDSPLYEQYF. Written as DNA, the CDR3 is TGCGCCAGCAGCCCCCGGGACTTTTCGGACTCCCCCCTTTACGAGCAGTACTTC.

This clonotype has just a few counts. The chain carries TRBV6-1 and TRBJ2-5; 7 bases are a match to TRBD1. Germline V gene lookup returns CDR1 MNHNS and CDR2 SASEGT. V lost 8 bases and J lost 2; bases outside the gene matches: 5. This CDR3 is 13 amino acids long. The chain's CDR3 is CASRGQVQETQYF. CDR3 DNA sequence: TGTGCCAGCCGAGGACAGGTTCAAGAGACCCAGTACTTC.

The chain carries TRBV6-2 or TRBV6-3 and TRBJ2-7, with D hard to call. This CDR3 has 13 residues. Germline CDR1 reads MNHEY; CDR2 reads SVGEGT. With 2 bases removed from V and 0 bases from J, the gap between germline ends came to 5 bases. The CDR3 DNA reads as TGTGCCAGCAGTTACGCAATCTCCTACGAGCAGTACTTC. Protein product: CASSYAISYEQYF.

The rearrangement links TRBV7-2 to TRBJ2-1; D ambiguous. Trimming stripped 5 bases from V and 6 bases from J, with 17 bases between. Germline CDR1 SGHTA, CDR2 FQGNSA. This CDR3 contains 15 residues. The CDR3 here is CASSIHSWGINEQFF. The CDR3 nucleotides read TGTGCCAGCAGCATCCATAGTTGGGGAATCAATGAGCAGTTCTTC.

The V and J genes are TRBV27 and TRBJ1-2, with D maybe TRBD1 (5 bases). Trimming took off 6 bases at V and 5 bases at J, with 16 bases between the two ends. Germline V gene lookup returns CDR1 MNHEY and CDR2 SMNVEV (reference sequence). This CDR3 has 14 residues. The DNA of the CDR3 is TGTGCCAGCAGCCCCTATGACGGGACTTATGGCTACACCTTC. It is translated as CASSPYDGTYGYTF.